These T cell receptor beta chains were read from a single sample in a study of OX40 agonist ivuxolimab in advanced cancers. Assay: immunoSEQ multiplex PCR; the TCRdb copy retains only in-frame clones and omits some. The table has about 62,000 clones, approximately 85% seen once. This specimen consisted of CD4+ or CD8+ T cells sorted from blood, obtained in a trial of the OX40 agonist ivuxolimab. The receptor source for this set is an adult with an advanced solid tumor such as melanoma, head and neck, liver or kidney cancer. Each CDR3 is given with its conserved first and last residue. The D gene is left open where the match is weak. Not all rows give a size; the values are once, few, many and, for expanded clones, a class.

j_call: TRBJ1-5
v_call: TRBV27
clone_size: NA
d_call: NA
cdr3_nt: TGTGCCAGCAGTTCAGGGAATCAGCCCCAGCATTTT
cdr3_aa: CASSSGNQPQHF

j_call: TRBJ1-6
v_call: TRBV4-3
clone_size: NA
d_call: NA
cdr3_nt: TGCGCCAGCAGCCAGGATAGGGTAGGCTCCTATAATTCACCCCTCCACTTT
cdr3_aa: CASSQDRVGSYNSPLHF

j_call: TRBJ2-5
v_call: TRBV19
clone_size: NA
d_call: NA
cdr3_nt: TGTGCCAGTAGTATAGGACAATGGATTCAAGAGACCCAGTACTTC
cdr3_aa: CASSIGQWIQETQYF

j_call: TRBJ2-7
v_call: TRBV7-9
clone_size: NA
d_call: TRBD1
cdr3_nt: TGTGCCAGCAGACCCGGGACAGGGTCCTACGAGCAGTACTTC
cdr3_aa: CASRPGTGSYEQYF

j_call: TRBJ2-1
v_call: TRBV18
clone_size: NA
d_call: NA
cdr3_nt: TGTGCCAGCTCACCACAAGCCCATGAGCAGTTCTTC
cdr3_aa: CASSPQAHEQFF

j_call: TRBJ1-1
v_call: TRBV2
clone_size: NA
d_call: NA
cdr3_nt: TGTGCCAGCAGTGAATCTGTTACTGAAGCTTTCTTT
cdr3_aa: CASSESVTEAFF

j_call: TRBJ2-3
v_call: TRBV14
clone_size: NA
d_call: NA
cdr3_nt: TGTGCCAGCAGCCCCGTAGGGGGTGCAGATACGCAGTATTTT
cdr3_aa: CASSPVGGADTQYF

j_call: TRBJ1-3
v_call: TRBV18
clone_size: once
d_call: NA
cdr3_nt: TGTGCCAGCTCACCACCGGCAGGGGATGTTGGTGGAAACACCATATATTTT
cdr3_aa: CASSPPAGDVGGNTIYF

j_call: TRBJ1-1
v_call: TRBV5-3
clone_size: NA
d_call: TRBD1
cdr3_nt: TGTGCCAGAAGCCCTGGGACAGTGTCACCTTATCGGACTGAAGCTTTCTTT
cdr3_aa: CARSPGTVSPYRTEAFF

j_call: TRBJ2-1
v_call: TRBV10-3
clone_size: NA
d_call: TRBD2
cdr3_nt: TGTGCCATCAGTGAGCCCCCGGGACTAGGGCTCTACAATGAGCAGTTCTTC
cdr3_aa: CAISEPPGLGLYNEQFF

j_call: TRBJ2-7
v_call: TRBV5-3
clone_size: NA
d_call: TRBD2
cdr3_nt: TGTGCCAGAAGTCCGGGAGGGGACTACGAGCAGTACTTC
cdr3_aa: CARSPGGDYEQYF

j_call: TRBJ2-3
v_call: TRBV19
clone_size: NA
d_call: NA
cdr3_nt: TGTGCCAGTAGTATAGGGAGGACAGATACGCAGTATTTT
cdr3_aa: CASSIGRTDTQYF

j_call: TRBJ2-7
v_call: TRBV7-8
clone_size: NA
d_call: NA
cdr3_nt: TGTGCCAGCAGCTTAGAGAGGACAGCGATCTACGAGCAGTACTTC
cdr3_aa: CASSLERTAIYEQYF

j_call: TRBJ1-1
v_call: TRBV6-6
clone_size: NA
d_call: NA
cdr3_nt: TGTGCCACTCTGTTGTGGGGCGAACCTGAAGCTTTCTTT
cdr3_aa: CATLLWGEPEAFF

j_call: TRBJ2-3
v_call: TRBV4-3
clone_size: NA
d_call: TRBD2
cdr3_nt: TGCGCCAGCAGCCAAGATCCCCTAGCGGGAGGAGTAGGAGATACGCAGTATTTT
cdr3_aa: CASSQDPLAGGVGDTQYF

j_call: TRBJ2-1
v_call: TRBV5-4
clone_size: few
d_call: TRBD1
cdr3_nt: TGTGCCAGCAGCTGGACAGGGGGGAATGAGCAGTTCTTC
cdr3_aa: CASSWTGGNEQFF

j_call: TRBJ2-1
v_call: TRBV6-4
clone_size: few
d_call: NA
cdr3_nt: TGTGCCAGCAGTGACTCGGACTTCAATGAGCAGTTCTTC
cdr3_aa: CASSDSDFNEQFF

j_call: TRBJ2-4
v_call: TRBV4-1
clone_size: NA
d_call: NA
cdr3_nt: TGCGCCAGCAGCCAACCCGACAGTGTATCAAACATTCAGTACTTC
cdr3_aa: CASSQPDSVSNIQYF

j_call: TRBJ2-1
v_call: TRBV27
clone_size: NA
d_call: NA
cdr3_nt: TGTGCCAGCGCGGACCAGGGGCACTCCTACAATGAGCAGTTCTTC
cdr3_aa: CASADQGHSYNEQFF

j_call: TRBJ2-5
v_call: TRBV29-1
clone_size: NA
d_call: NA
cdr3_nt: TGCAGCCCACGTGAAGGGTTAGAGACCCAGTACTTC
cdr3_aa: CSPREGLETQYF

j_call: TRBJ1-2
v_call: TRBV30
clone_size: NA
d_call: NA
cdr3_nt: TGTGCCTGGAGTGTACTTGAGGTGGGGTCTTTGGATCGCTACACCTTC
cdr3_aa: CAWSVLEVGSLDRYTF

j_call: TRBJ1-1
v_call: TRBV5-4
clone_size: NA
d_call: NA
cdr3_nt: TGTGCCAGCAGCTTGGGTCTCACTGGGACTGAAGCTTTCTTT
cdr3_aa: CASSLGLTGTEAFF

j_call: TRBJ2-5
v_call: TRBV2
clone_size: NA
d_call: NA
cdr3_nt: TGTGCCAGCAGTGAACCCAGGACTTTACAAGAGACCCAGTACTTC
cdr3_aa: CASSEPRTLQETQYF

j_call: TRBJ2-7
v_call: TRBV4-3
clone_size: NA
d_call: NA
cdr3_nt: TGCGCCAGCAGCCTTGGGAGGACAGCTGGGGGGGAGCAGTACTTC
cdr3_aa: CASSLGRTAGGEQYF

j_call: TRBJ1-2
v_call: TRBV27
clone_size: NA
d_call: TRBD1
cdr3_nt: TGTGCCAGCAGGGGGACAGGGGCGAACTATGGCTACACCTTC
cdr3_aa: CASRGTGANYGYTF

j_call: TRBJ1-1
v_call: TRBV5-5
clone_size: NA
d_call: TRBD1
cdr3_nt: TGTGCCAGCAGCAAGTTGGGACAGGGAACCGTTAGCACTGAAGCTTTCTTT
cdr3_aa: CASSKLGQGTVSTEAFF

j_call: TRBJ1-6
v_call: TRBV6-1
clone_size: NA
d_call: NA
cdr3_nt: TGTGCCAGCAGTGAATCGTCAGGAAGGGGCTCACCCCTCCACTTT
cdr3_aa: CASSESSGRGSPLHF

j_call: TRBJ1-1
v_call: TRBV4-1
clone_size: NA
d_call: NA
cdr3_nt: TGCGCCAGCAGCCAAGTTGGGGTTGGTGGGGGTGGCACTGAAGCTTTCTTT
cdr3_aa: CASSQVGVGGGGTEAFF

j_call: TRBJ1-2
v_call: TRBV9
clone_size: once
d_call: NA
cdr3_nt: TGTGCCAGCAGCGTGTCTGTGGGGGGCTACACCTTC
cdr3_aa: CASSVSVGGYTF

j_call: TRBJ2-6
v_call: TRBV15
clone_size: once
d_call: NA
cdr3_nt: TGTGCCACCAGCAGAAGTTTCAGCTCTGGGGCCAACGTCCTGACTTTC
cdr3_aa: CATSRSFSSGANVLTF

j_call: TRBJ2-4
v_call: TRBV19
clone_size: NA
d_call: NA
cdr3_nt: TGTGCCAGTATGGGTTGGCCCTTGAACATTCAGTACTTC
cdr3_aa: CASMGWPLNIQYF

j_call: TRBJ2-3
v_call: TRBV10-3
clone_size: NA
d_call: TRBD2
cdr3_nt: TGTGCCATCAGTGGTGGGGGGGTCCCTACAGATACGCAGTATTTT
cdr3_aa: CAISGGGVPTDTQYF

j_call: TRBJ2-7
v_call: TRBV5-1
clone_size: NA
d_call: TRBD1
cdr3_nt: TGCGCCGCAGGGTCCGGGACAGGGGACTACGAGCAGTACTTC
cdr3_aa: CAAGSGTGDYEQYF

j_call: TRBJ1-1
v_call: TRBV5-5
clone_size: once
d_call: NA
cdr3_nt: TGTGCCAGCAGCTTGTCCCAGGGGCCGGCGAACACTGAAGCTTTCTTT
cdr3_aa: CASSLSQGPANTEAFF

j_call: TRBJ2-7
v_call: TRBV27
clone_size: NA
d_call: NA
cdr3_nt: TGTGCCAGCAGTACCCTGGGGGGAAACGCCTACGAGCAGTACTTC
cdr3_aa: CASSTLGGNAYEQYF

j_call: TRBJ1-6
v_call: TRBV28
clone_size: NA
d_call: NA
cdr3_nt: TGTGCCAGCAGCTCGTGGGTAGGCAATTCACCCCTCCACTTT
cdr3_aa: CASSSWVGNSPLHF

j_call: TRBJ1-5
v_call: TRBV28
clone_size: NA
d_call: NA
cdr3_nt: TGTGCCAGCACCCCTCCGGGGGGCTGGGGCAATCAGCCCCAGCATTTT
cdr3_aa: CASTPPGGWGNQPQHF

j_call: TRBJ2-2
v_call: TRBV2
clone_size: NA
d_call: TRBD1
cdr3_nt: TGTGCCAAACGACAGGGTCTGAACACCGGGGAGCTGTTTTTT
cdr3_aa: CAKRQGLNTGELFF

j_call: TRBJ1-4
v_call: TRBV7-3
clone_size: NA
d_call: NA
cdr3_nt: TGTGCCAGTCAGAATGAAAAACTGTTTTTT
cdr3_aa: CASQNEKLFF

j_call: TRBJ1-1
v_call: TRBV6-6
clone_size: NA
d_call: TRBD1
cdr3_nt: TGTGCCAGCAGTCCAGGGGGGAACACTGAAGCTTTCTTT
cdr3_aa: CASSPGGNTEAFF

j_call: TRBJ1-4
v_call: TRBV7-9
clone_size: NA
d_call: NA
cdr3_nt: TGTGCCAGCAGCTTAGTTTTTTCCGGCTATAATGAAAAACTGTTTTTT
cdr3_aa: CASSLVFSGYNEKLFF

j_call: TRBJ2-3
v_call: TRBV4-3
clone_size: NA
d_call: TRBD1
cdr3_nt: TGCGCCAGCAGCCTCTCAGGGGGGACAGGGGGCACAGATACGCAGTATTTT
cdr3_aa: CASSLSGGTGGTDTQYF

j_call: TRBJ1-1
v_call: TRBV5-1
clone_size: NA
d_call: NA
cdr3_nt: TGCGCCAGCAGGGGTACAGCGTCCACTGAAGCTTTCTTT
cdr3_aa: CASRGTASTEAFF

j_call: TRBJ2-1
v_call: TRBV29-1
clone_size: NA
d_call: NA
cdr3_nt: TGCAGCGTGGGAGGACTACCGTACAATGAGCAGTTCTTC
cdr3_aa: CSVGGLPYNEQFF

j_call: TRBJ2-7
v_call: TRBV5-1
clone_size: NA
d_call: TRBD2
cdr3_nt: TGCGCCAGCAGCTCTAGCGGGAGCTCCTACGAGCAGTACTTC
cdr3_aa: CASSSSGSSYEQYF

j_call: TRBJ1-1
v_call: TRBV6-6
clone_size: NA
d_call: NA
cdr3_nt: TGTGCCAGCAGTTACTCAAGGGATGAAGCTTTCTTT
cdr3_aa: CASSYSRDEAFF

j_call: TRBJ2-3
v_call: TRBV10-3
clone_size: NA
d_call: TRBD1
cdr3_nt: TGTGCCATCAGTTCGACTGACAGGGGCACAGATACGCAGTATTTT
cdr3_aa: CAISSTDRGTDTQYF

j_call: TRBJ2-7
v_call: TRBV11-1
clone_size: NA
d_call: TRBD1
cdr3_nt: TGTGCCAGCAGACACGGGACAGGGATTCCCTACGAGCAGTACTTC
cdr3_aa: CASRHGTGIPYEQYF

j_call: TRBJ1-4
v_call: TRBV25-1
clone_size: NA
d_call: TRBD1
cdr3_nt: TGTGCCAGCAGTGATACCGGGACAGGGGAAGTAGAACTGTTTTTT
cdr3_aa: CASSDTGTGEVELFF

j_call: TRBJ2-7
v_call: TRBV5-4
clone_size: once
d_call: TRBD1
cdr3_nt: TGTGCCAGCAGCTTGGACAGGGGGCCGTTCGAGCAGTACTTC
cdr3_aa: CASSLDRGPFEQYF

j_call: TRBJ1-3
v_call: TRBV19
clone_size: NA
d_call: TRBD1
cdr3_nt: TGTGCCAGTAGAGGACAGGTCCGCGGAAACACCATATATTTT
cdr3_aa: CASRGQVRGNTIYF

j_call: TRBJ2-3
v_call: TRBV27
clone_size: NA
d_call: TRBD2
cdr3_nt: TGTGCCAGCAGTGCCCAACGGGGACTAGCGGGGAGTGCAGATACGCAGTATTTT
cdr3_aa: CASSAQRGLAGSADTQYF

j_call: TRBJ1-3
v_call: TRBV18
clone_size: NA
d_call: NA
cdr3_nt: TGTGCCAGCTCACCCCCAGGACGTTTAGGTACAGGAAACACCATATATTTT
cdr3_aa: CASSPPGRLGTGNTIYF

j_call: TRBJ2-1
v_call: TRBV6-1
clone_size: NA
d_call: NA
cdr3_nt: TGTGCCAGCAGCCTAGTGGGTGAGCAGTTCTTC
cdr3_aa: CASSLVGEQFF

j_call: TRBJ2-2
v_call: TRBV6-4
clone_size: NA
d_call: TRBD1
cdr3_nt: TGTGCCAGCAGTGCCGGACAGGGGGAAACCGGGGAGCTGTTTTTT
cdr3_aa: CASSAGQGETGELFF

j_call: TRBJ2-5
v_call: TRBV30
clone_size: NA
d_call: NA
cdr3_nt: TGTGCCTGGAGACCGGCGAGCCAAGAGACCCAGTACTTC
cdr3_aa: CAWRPASQETQYF

j_call: TRBJ2-7
v_call: TRBV7-9
clone_size: medium-sized
d_call: NA
cdr3_nt: TGTGCCAGCAGCTTGGACTACGAGCAGTACTTC
cdr3_aa: CASSLDYEQYF